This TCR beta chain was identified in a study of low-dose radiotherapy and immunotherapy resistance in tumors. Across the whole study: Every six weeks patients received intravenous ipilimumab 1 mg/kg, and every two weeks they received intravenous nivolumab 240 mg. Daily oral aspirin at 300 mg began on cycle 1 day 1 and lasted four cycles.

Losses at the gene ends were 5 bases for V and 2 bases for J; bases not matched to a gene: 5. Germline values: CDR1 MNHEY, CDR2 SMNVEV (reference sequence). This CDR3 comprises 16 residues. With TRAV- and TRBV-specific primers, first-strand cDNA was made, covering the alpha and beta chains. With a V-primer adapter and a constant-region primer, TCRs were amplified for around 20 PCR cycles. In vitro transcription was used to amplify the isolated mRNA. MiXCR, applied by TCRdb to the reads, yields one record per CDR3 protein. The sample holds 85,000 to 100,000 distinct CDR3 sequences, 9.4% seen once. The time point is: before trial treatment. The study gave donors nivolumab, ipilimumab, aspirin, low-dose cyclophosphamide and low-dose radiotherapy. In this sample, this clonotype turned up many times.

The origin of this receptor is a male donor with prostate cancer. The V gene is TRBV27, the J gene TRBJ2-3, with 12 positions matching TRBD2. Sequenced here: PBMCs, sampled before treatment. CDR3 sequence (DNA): TGTGCCAGCAGTGCTAGCGGGAGGGCCCCCACAGATACGCAGTATTTT. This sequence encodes CASSASGRAPTDTQYF.